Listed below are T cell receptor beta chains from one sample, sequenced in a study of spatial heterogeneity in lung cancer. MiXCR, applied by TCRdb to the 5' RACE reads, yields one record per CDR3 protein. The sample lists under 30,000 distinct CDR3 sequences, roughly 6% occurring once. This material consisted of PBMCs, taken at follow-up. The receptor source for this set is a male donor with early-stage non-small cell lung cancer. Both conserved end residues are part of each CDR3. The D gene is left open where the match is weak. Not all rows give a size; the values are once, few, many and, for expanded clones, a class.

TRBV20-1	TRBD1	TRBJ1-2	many	CSASRGRGSYGYTF	TGCAGTGCTAGCAGGGGGCGCGGGTCCTATGGCTACACCTTC
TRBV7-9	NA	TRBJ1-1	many	CASSLQDTEAFF	TGTGCCAGCAGCTTGCAAGACACTGAAGCTTTCTTT
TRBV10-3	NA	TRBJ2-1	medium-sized	CAISRHNNEQFF	TGTGCCATCAGTAGGCACAACAATGAGCAGTTCTTC
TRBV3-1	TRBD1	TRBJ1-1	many	CASRDGQVNTEAFF	TGTGCCAGCAGGGATGGACAGGTGAACACTGAAGCTTTCTTT
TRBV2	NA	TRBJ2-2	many	CASSGAGPGELFF	TGTGCCAGCTCAGGGGCCGGTCCCGGGGAGCTGTTTTTT
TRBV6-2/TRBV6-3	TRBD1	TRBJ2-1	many	CASSPGTGIYNEQFF	TGTGCCAGTTCCCCCGGGACAGGGATTTACAATGAGCAGTTCTTC
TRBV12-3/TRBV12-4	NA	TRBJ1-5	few	CASSFRSSNQPQHF	TGTGCCAGCAGTTTCAGGTCCTCCAATCAGCCCCAGCATTTT
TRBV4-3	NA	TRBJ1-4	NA	CASSQDYREHASTNEKLFF	TGCGCCAGCAGCCAAGATTATCGGGAACACGCCTCAACTAATGAAAAACTGTTTTTT
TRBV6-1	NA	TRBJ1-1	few	CASRRGGNTEAFF	TGTGCCAGCAGGAGGGGGGGGAACACTGAAGCTTTCTTT
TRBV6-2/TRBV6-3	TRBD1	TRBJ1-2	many	CASSSIQGASGYTF	TGTGCCAGCAGTTCGATACAGGGGGCGAGCGGCTACACCTTC
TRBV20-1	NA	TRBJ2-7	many	CSAPDGFSYEQYF	TGCAGTGCCCCAGACGGGTTCTCCTACGAGCAGTACTTC
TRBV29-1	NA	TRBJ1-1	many	CSAEVILNTEAFF	TGCAGCGCCGAAGTAATTCTGAACACTGAAGCTTTCTTT
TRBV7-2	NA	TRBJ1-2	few	CASSPRINFNYGYTF	TGTGCCAGCAGCCCCCGGATCAACTTTAACTATGGCTACACCTTC
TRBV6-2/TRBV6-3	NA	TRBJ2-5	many	CASGGATQYF	TGTGCCAGCGGTGGGGCGACCCAGTACTTC
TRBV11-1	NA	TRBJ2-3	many	CASSFQSTDTQYF	TGTGCCAGCAGCTTTCAGAGCACAGATACGCAGTATTTT
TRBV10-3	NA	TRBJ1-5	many	CAIKPDINQPQHF	TGTGCCATCAAACCGGACATCAATCAGCCCCAGCATTTT
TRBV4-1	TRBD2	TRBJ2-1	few	CASSQSIIRGGRYNEQFF	TGCGCCAGCAGCCAATCGATAATCCGGGGGGGAAGGTACAATGAGCAGTTCTTC
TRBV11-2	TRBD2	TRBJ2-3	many	CASSLAGGGSTDTQYF	TGTGCCAGCAGCTTAGCGGGCGGGGGTAGCACAGATACGCAGTATTTT
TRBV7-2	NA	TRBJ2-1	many	CASSPRAGFQSEQFF	TGTGCCAGCAGCCCACGGGCGGGGTTTCAGAGTGAGCAGTTCTTC
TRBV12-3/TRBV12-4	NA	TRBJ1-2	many	CASSDRSYGYTF	TGTGCCAGCAGCGACAGGTCTTATGGCTACACCTTC
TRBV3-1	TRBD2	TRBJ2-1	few	CASSTPLAGPYNEQFF	TGTGCCAGCAGCACTCCCCTAGCGGGACCCTACAATGAGCAGTTCTTC
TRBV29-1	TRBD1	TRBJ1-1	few	CSARQGNTEAFF	TGCAGCGCACGACAGGGGAACACTGAAGCTTTCTTT
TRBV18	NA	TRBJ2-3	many	CASSVPETDTQYF	TGTGCCAGCTCAGTACCGGAGACAGATACGCAGTATTTT
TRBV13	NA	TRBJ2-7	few	CASSWGSRSYEQYF	TGTGCCAGCAGCTGGGGGTCGAGGTCCTACGAGCAGTACTTC
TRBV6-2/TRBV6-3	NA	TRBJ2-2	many	CASSFQNTGELFF	TGTGCCAGCAGTTTCCAGAACACCGGGGAGCTGTTTTTT
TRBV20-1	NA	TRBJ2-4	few	CSARVVGDRRIAKNIQYF	TGCAGTGCTAGGGTCGTGGGGGACCGTAGGATAGCCAAAAACATTCAGTACTTC
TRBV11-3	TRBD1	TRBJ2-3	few	CASNRDRRSTQYF	TGTGCCAGCAATAGGGACAGAAGGAGTACGCAGTATTTT
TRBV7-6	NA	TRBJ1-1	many	CASSLRPGPLNTEAFF	TGTGCCAGCAGCCTAAGACCCGGACCGTTGAACACTGAAGCTTTCTTT
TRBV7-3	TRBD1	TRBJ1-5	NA	CASSLSGQGGQPQHF	TGTGCCAGCAGCCTCTCAGGGCAGGGGGGTCAGCCCCAGCATTTT
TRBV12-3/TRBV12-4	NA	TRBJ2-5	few	CASSLGAGAAQETQYF	TGTGCCAGCAGTTTAGGGGCGGGGGCCGCCCAAGAGACCCAGTACTTC
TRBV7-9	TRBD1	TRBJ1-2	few	CASSKNTGGSYGYTF	TGTGCCAGCAGCAAGAACACAGGGGGCTCCTATGGCTACACCTTC
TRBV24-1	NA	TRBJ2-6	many	CATSAQGPTSGANVLTF	TGTGCCACCAGTGCCCAGGGTCCTACCTCTGGGGCCAACGTCCTGACTTTC
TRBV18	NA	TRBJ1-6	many	CASSLDMGNSPLHF	TGTGCCAGCTCACTTGATATGGGGAATTCACCCCTCCACTTT